This T cell receptor beta chain was recovered during a study of shared clonotypes between healthy human individuals. At the level of the study: Researchers assigned three CD4 naive, three CD4 memory, two CD8 naive and one CD8 memory plate to each donor. Whole-study findings and limits: Estimated clonotype richness was generally higher in naive than memory subsets. The naive CD4 repertoires of a handful of donors were compared, and around 4.7% of clonotypes were shared.

Germline values: CDR1 LNHDA, CDR2 SQIVND (reference sequence). Trimming removed 10 bases at V and 1 base at J, with 20 bases between. The CDR3 is 16 amino acids. Here immunoSEQ multiplex PCR was the method, and the copy in TCRdb shows in-frame clones only, minus some. This sample has some 200,000 clones, with 66% found just once. Healthy HIV-negative adults without recent acute infections or vaccinations served as donors. With respect to this clone: What it recognizes is unknown.

V and J are TRBV19 and TRBJ2-4; tentatively, D is TRBD2 (6 bases). The origin of this receptor is a man between 25 and 39 years old in good health. The specimen sequenced was memory CD4+ T cells sorted from blood. Subset indicated: CD45RA-negative fraction. CDR3 sequence reads: CATAGLINSAKNIQYF. CDR3 in DNA: TGTGCCACCGCGGGACTGATAAATTCGGCCAAAAACATTCAGTACTTC.